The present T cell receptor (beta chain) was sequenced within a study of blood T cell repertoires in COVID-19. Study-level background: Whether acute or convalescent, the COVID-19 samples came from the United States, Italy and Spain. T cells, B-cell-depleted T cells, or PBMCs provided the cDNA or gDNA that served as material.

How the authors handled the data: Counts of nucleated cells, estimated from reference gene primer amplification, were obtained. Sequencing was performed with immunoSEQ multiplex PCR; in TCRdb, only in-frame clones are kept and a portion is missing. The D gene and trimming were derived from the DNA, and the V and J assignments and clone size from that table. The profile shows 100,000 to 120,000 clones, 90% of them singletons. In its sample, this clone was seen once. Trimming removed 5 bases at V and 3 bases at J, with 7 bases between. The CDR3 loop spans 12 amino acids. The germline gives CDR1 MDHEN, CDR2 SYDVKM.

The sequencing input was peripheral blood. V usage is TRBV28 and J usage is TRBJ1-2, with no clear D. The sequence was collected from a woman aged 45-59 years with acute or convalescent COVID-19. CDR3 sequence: CASSLADYGYTF. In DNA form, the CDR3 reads TGTGCCAGCAGTCTCGCGGACTATGGCTACACCTTC.